This is a list of T cell receptor beta chains from one sample in a study of naive and memory T cell subsets. TCRdb reprocessed the UMI-ligation and nested PCR reads via MiXCR and lists one record per CDR3 protein. Among roughly 83,000 distinct CDR3 sequences, around 10% were seen once, and the ten largest hold around 0.13%. Sequencing was done on a sample of naive CD4+ T cells from blood. The receptors shown here come from a human donor in good health. Both conserved end residues are part of each CDR3. Some rows have no size entry. The others give once, few or many, or a class for an expanded clone.

few,TRBV15,TRBJ2-1,CAIRSGSYNEQFF
few,TRBV7-2,TRBJ2-3,CASSLVALAVRGDTQYF
few,TRBV18,TRBJ1-6,CASSLLNDRDSPLHF
many,TRBV5-1,TRBJ2-5,CASSLVVSLQETQYF
-,TRBV6-1,TRBJ1-5,CASSEGRAGAGGQPQHF
-,TRBV12-3/TRBV12-4,TRBJ1-2,CASSSRGGVANYGYTF
-,TRBV2,TRBJ1-1,CASRPPGQKNTEAFF
few,TRBV18,TRBJ1-1,CASSPNREKAFF
-,TRBV3-1,TRBJ2-1,CASSHLGLAGQFNEQFF
few,TRBV7-2,TRBJ2-3,CASSLAASGRSNTQYF
many,TRBV4-3,TRBJ2-1,CASSQEGGSSYNEQFF
few,TRBV12-3/TRBV12-4,TRBJ2-2,CASSSPGRTGELFF
many,TRBV6-2/TRBV6-3,TRBJ1-5,CASSYTGRDSYQPQHF
few,TRBV7-9,TRBJ2-1,CASSNRVNEQFF
few,TRBV12-3/TRBV12-4,TRBJ1-3,CASTRSAAGNTIYF
many,TRBV12-3/TRBV12-4,TRBJ2-7,CASSFYREQYF
many,TRBV6-1,TRBJ2-7,CASSVRDRTYEQYF